Below, 2 T cell receptor beta chains from the same sample are listed, as sequenced in a study of blood T cell repertoires in COVID-19. Assay used: immunoSEQ multiplex PCR; TCRdb lists only in-frame clones, some missing. Found here are tens of thousands of clones, about nine tenths of them singletons; the top ten hold about 16%. The sequenced sample was peripheral blood. The source of these receptors is a male donor with acute or convalescent COVID-19.

A few counts support this clone. The chain employs TRBV5-1 and TRBJ1-6; TRBD1 might be the D (5 bases). Trimming shortened V by 4 bases and J by 7 bases, and 12 bases separated the two germline ends. This CDR3 region has 14 residues. Germline V gene lookup returns CDR1 SGHRS and CDR2 YFSETQ. CDR3 nucleotides: TGCGCCAGCAGCCTACAGGACGAAAATTCACCCCTCCACTTT. Translating it yields CASSLQDENSPLHF.

This clone showed up just a few times. This chain links TRBV10-3 with TRBJ2-6; TRBD1 aligns across 7 bases. The CDR3 is made up of 16 amino acids. V trimming: 2 bases; J trimming: 2 bases; junction bases outside the gene matches: 3. Germline V gene lookup returns CDR1 ENHRY and CDR2 SYGVKD. In nucleotides, the CDR3 is TGTGCCATCAGTGAGAAAGACAGGGCTGGGGCCAACGTCCTGACTTTC. This codes for CAISEKDRAGANVLTF.